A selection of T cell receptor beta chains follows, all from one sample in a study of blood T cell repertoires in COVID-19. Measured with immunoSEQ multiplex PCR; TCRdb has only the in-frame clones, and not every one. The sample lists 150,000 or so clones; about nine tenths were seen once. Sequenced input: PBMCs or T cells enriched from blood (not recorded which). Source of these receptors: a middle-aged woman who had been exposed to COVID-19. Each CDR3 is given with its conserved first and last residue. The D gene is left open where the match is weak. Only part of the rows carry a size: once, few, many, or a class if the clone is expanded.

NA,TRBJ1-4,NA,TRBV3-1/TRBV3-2,CASSQAGTRPEKLFF,TGTGCCAGCAGCCAAGCTGGTACCAGGCCGGAAAAACTGTTTTTT
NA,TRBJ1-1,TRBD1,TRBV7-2,CASSLRTGPTEAFF,TGTGCCAGCAGCCTCCGGACAGGGCCCACTGAAGCTTTCTTT
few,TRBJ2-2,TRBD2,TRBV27,CASRREGYDGELFF,TGTGCCAGCAGACGGGAGGGCTATGACGGGGAGCTGTTTTTT
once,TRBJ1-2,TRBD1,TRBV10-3,CAISEGTEVGYTF,TGTGCCATCAGTGAAGGGACAGAGGTTGGCTACACCTTC
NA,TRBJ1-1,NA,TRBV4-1,CASSLEPSNTEAFF,TGCGCCAGCTCTTTAGAACCTTCGAACACTGAAGCTTTCTTT
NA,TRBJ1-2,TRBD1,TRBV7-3,CASSLTLRDRGPSVYGYTF,TGTGCCAGCAGCTTAACATTACGGGACAGGGGGCCCTCCGTCTATGGCTACACCTTC
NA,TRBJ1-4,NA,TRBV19,CASSSGEANEKLFF,TGTGCCAGTTCGTCGGGGGAGGCTAATGAAAAACTGTTTTTT
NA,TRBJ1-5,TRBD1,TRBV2,CASSGAGTGFQPQHF,TGTGCCAGCAGTGGAGCCGGGACAGGGTTCCAGCCCCAGCATTTT
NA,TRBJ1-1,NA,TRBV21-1,CAITGTVNTEAFF,TGTGCCATCACCGGGACAGTGAACACTGAAGCTTTCTTT
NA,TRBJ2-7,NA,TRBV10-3,CAISESKAAYEQYF,TGTGCCATCAGTGAGTCGAAGGCGGCATACGAGCAGTACTTC
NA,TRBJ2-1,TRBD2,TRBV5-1,CASSLLMTSVNNEQFF,TGCGCCAGCAGCTTGCTTATGACTAGCGTGAACAATGAGCAGTTCTTC
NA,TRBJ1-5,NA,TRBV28,CASSPPEPPKPQHF,TGTGCCAGCAGCCCACCCGAGCCCCCAAAGCCCCAGCATTTT
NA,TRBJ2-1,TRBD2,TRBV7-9,CASRFIPHLAGGSVEQFF,TGTGCCAGCAGATTTATACCCCATTTGGCGGGGGGCTCGGTTGAGCAGTTCTTC
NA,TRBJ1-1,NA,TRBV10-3,CAISEGGNTEAFF,TGTGCCATCAGTGAGGGCGGGAACACTGAAGCTTTCTTT
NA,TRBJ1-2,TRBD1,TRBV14,CASSQATGPLGYTF,TGTGCCAGCAGCCAAGCGACAGGGCCCCTCGGCTACACCTTC
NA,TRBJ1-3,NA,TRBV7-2,CASSLRQEPGNTIYF,TGTGCCAGCAGCCTACGGCAGGAACCTGGAAACACCATATATTTT
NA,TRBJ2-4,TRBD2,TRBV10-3,CAISESAGGTRDIQYF,TGTGCCATCAGTGAGTCGGCGGGGGGGACCAGGGACATTCAGTACTTC
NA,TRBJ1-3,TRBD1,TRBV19,CASTDRVGGNTIYF,TGTGCCAGTACCGACAGGGTAGGAGGAAACACCATATATTTT
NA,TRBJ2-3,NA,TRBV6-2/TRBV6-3,CASSRTDTDTQYF,TGTGCCAGCAGTCGGACAGATACAGATACGCAGTATTTT
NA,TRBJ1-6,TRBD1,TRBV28,CASSWGQGLNSPLHF,TGTGCCAGCAGTTGGGGACAGGGCCTTAATTCACCCCTCCACTTT
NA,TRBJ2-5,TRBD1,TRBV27,CASRISRDRGHQYF,TGTGCCAGCAGGATCAGCCGGGACAGGGGACATCAGTACTTC
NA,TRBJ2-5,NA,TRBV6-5,CASKPGVAQETQYF,TGTGCCAGCAAGCCCGGAGTAGCCCAAGAGACCCAGTACTTC
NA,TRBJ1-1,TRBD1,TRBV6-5,CASSMQGASTEAFF,TGTGCCAGCAGTATGCAGGGGGCGAGCACTGAAGCTTTCTTT
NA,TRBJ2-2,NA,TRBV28,CASLSIGVGELFF,TGTGCCAGCCTTTCCATCGGGGTCGGGGAGCTGTTTTTT
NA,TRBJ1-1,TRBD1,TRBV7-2,CASSPLGQGLAEAFF,TGTGCCAGCAGCCCTCTAGGACAGGGTTTGGCTGAAGCTTTCTTT
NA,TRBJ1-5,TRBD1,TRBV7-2,CASSSGQGLGNQPQHF,TGTGCCAGCAGCTCTGGACAGGGTCTAGGCAATCAGCCCCAGCATTTT
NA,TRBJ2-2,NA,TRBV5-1,CASSMGPLGGELFF,TGCGCCAGCAGCATGGGGCCCCTTGGCGGGGAGCTGTTTTTT
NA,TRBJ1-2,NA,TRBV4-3,CASSQNSRSNNYGYTF,TGCGCCAGCAGCCAAAATTCCCGGAGTAATAACTATGGCTACACCTTC
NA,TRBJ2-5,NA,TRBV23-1,CASSHPQAKTQYF,TGCGCCAGCAGTCATCCACAGGCCAAGACCCAGTACTTC
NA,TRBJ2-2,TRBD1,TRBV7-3,CASSAGTGTGELFF,TGTGCCAGCAGCGCGGGGACAGGCACCGGGGAGCTGTTTTTT
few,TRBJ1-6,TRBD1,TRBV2,CASRGQFSSPLHF,TGTGCCAGCAGGGGACAGTTTAGTTCACCCCTCCACTTT
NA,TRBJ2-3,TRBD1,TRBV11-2,CASSLDQGAGTDTQYF,TGTGCCAGCAGCTTAGATCAGGGGGCGGGCACAGATACGCAGTATTTT
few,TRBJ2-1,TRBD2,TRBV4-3,CASSQPSGGYNEQFF,TGCGCCAGCAGCCAGCCGAGCGGGGGGTACAATGAGCAGTTCTTC
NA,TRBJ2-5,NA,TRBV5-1,CASSHASFRAGKTQYF,TGCGCCAGCAGTCACGCCTCCTTCCGGGCGGGAAAGACCCAGTACTTC
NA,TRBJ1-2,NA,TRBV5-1,CASSLQGPAEGYTF,TGCGCCAGCAGCTTGCAGGGGCCCGCAGAGGGCTACACCTTC
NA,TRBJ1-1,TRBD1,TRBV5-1,CASSLQGTNTEAFF,TGCGCCAGCAGCCTACAGGGGACGAACACTGAAGCTTTCTTT
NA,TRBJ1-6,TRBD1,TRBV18,CASSPGTGVSPLHF,TGTGCCAGCTCACCAGGGACAGGGGTTTCACCCCTCCACTTT
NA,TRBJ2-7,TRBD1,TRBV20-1,CSASKGATGVYEQYF,TGCAGTGCTAGTAAAGGAGCGACAGGGGTCTACGAGCAGTACTTC
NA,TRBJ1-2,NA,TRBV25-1,CASSVQGPYGYTF,TGTGCCAGCAGTGTGCAGGGGCCTTATGGCTACACCTTC
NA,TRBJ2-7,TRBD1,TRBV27,CAIRGTGRNEQYF,TGTGCCATCCGAGGGACAGGGAGGAACGAGCAGTACTTC
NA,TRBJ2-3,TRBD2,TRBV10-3,CAIRPGLAATTDTQYF,TGTGCCATCAGACCGGGACTAGCGGCGACCACAGATACGCAGTATTTT
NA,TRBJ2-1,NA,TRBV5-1,CASSFQGSEQFF,TGCGCCAGCAGCTTCCAGGGGAGTGAGCAGTTCTTC
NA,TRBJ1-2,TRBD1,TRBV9,CASSPRTGSIHYGYTF,TGTGCCAGCAGCCCACGGACAGGGTCAATTCACTATGGCTACACCTTC
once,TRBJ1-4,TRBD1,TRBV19,CASRRDRGRGTNEKLFF,TGTGCCAGTAGGCGGGACAGGGGAAGAGGAACTAATGAAAAACTGTTTTTT
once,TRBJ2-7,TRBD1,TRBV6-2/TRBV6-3,CASSDGQALAYF,TGTGCCAGCAGTGACGGACAGGCCTTAGCGTACTTC